These 20 T cell receptor beta chains were all obtained from the same sample, sequenced in a study of identical twins. MiXCR, applied by TCRdb to the 5' RACE reads, yields one record per CDR3 protein. The sample has 1.5 million or so distinct CDR3 sequences; 25% to 35% are singletons. The sequenced sample was cord blood. Receptors originate from a newborn girl in good health.

J is TRBJ2-1 and V is TRBV2, with TRBD2 as a possible D gene (5 bases). This CDR3 region has 16 residues. V dropped 7 bases and J dropped 0 bases, with 16 bases sitting between them. CDR1 is SNHLY, CDR2 FYNNEI, per germline. CDR3 protein: CASKRGGPSSYNEQFF. CDR3 coding DNA: TGTGCCAGCAAGCGAGGCGGGCCCAGCTCCTACAATGAGCAGTTCTTC.

This clonotype was seen only a few times. The V call is TRBV29-1, the J call TRBJ1-2; D is unresolved. Germline lookup yields CDR1 SQVTM and CDR2 ANQGSEA. The CDR3 extends over 15 amino acids. The ends were cut back, 1 base at V and 1 base at J, with 13 bases in the middle. CDR3 sequence (DNA): TGCAGCGTTGAAGGGGGTGGCTCTTTTAACTATGGCTACACCTTC. Its protein product is CSVEGGGSFNYGYTF.

The chain combines TRBV11-2 with TRBJ2-3; 7 bases match TRBD2. CDR3 length: 15 residues. V dropped 4 bases and J dropped 3; count of bases not matched to a gene: 7. Germline V gene lookup returns CDR1 SGHAT and CDR2 FQNNGV. The CDR3, as DNA: TGTGCCAGCAGCTCAAAGTGGCGGGAGACAGATACGCAGTATTTT. Translating it yields CASSSKWRETDTQYF.

The V call is TRBV20-1, the J call TRBJ2-4, with no clear D. The germline V and J ends were trimmed by 3 bases and 9 bases, with 12 bases remaining between them. CDR1 and CDR2 from the germline V gene are DFQATT and SNEGSKA (reference sequence). This CDR3 has 12 amino acids. DNA of the CDR3: TGCAGTGCTAGCGAGGCTAGTCCCATTCAGTACTTC. It yields the protein CSASEASPIQYF.

V is TRBV9 and J is TRBJ2-1; 10 bases are a match to TRBD1. With 0 bases clipped from V and 7 bases from J, the junction kept 7 bases outside the gene matches. This CDR3 region has 16 residues. Germline values: CDR1 SGDLS, CDR2 YYNGEE. The CDR3 sequence is CASSVVRDRGGNEQFF. CDR3 nucleotides: TGTGCCAGCAGCGTAGTAAGGGACAGGGGAGGGAATGAGCAGTTCTTC.

This clonotype occurred a few times. The chain employs TRBV6-5 and TRBJ1-5, with unresolved D. The V end lost 6 bases, the J end lost 4 bases, and 10 bases lay between the germline ends. The CDR3 runs to 13 residues. Germline V lookup: CDR1 MNHEY, CDR2 SVGAGI. The CDR3 here is CASSRLENQPQHF. As DNA, the CDR3 is TGTGCCAGCAGCCGGCTAGAAAATCAGCCCCAGCATTTT.

The chain joins TRBV28 to TRBJ1-4; 9 positions agree with TRBD1. With 6 bases clipped from V and 6 bases from J, the junction kept 14 bases outside the gene matches. Looked up from germline, CDR1 is MDHEN and CDR2 is SYDVKM. This CDR3 has 17 residues. This CDR3 is CASSSDRGGPLYEKLFF. The CDR3 bases are TGTGCCAGCAGCTCTGACAGGGGGGGCCCTCTCTATGAAAAACTGTTTTTT.

This clonotype was observed a few times. The rearrangement uses TRBV20-1 and TRBJ2-1, with D uncertain. Germline CDR1 reads DFQATT; CDR2 reads SNEGSKA (reference sequence). This CDR3 spans 13 amino acids. V shed 7 bases and J shed 4 bases, with 14 bases lying between them. CDR3 sequence (DNA): TGCAGTGGAGAGGCTTTGGGGTACAATGAGCAGTTCTTC. Amino acid sequence: CSGEALGYNEQFF.

This clonotype has more than one count but fewer than ten. The V call is TRBV20-1, the J call TRBJ1-2; TRBD1 aligns across 7 bases. This CDR3 is built from 13 residues. Per the germline V gene, CDR1 is DFQATT and CDR2 is SNEGSKA (reference sequence). V shed 4 bases and J 0 bases; nucleotides not matched to a gene: 2. CDR3 bases: TGCAGTGCTAAAGGGACAGCTAACTATGGCTACACCTTC. This translates into CSAKGTANYGYTF.

The gene calls are TRBV9 and TRBJ2-2; 11 bases agree with TRBD1. This CDR3 spans 16 amino acids. Germline CDR1 is SGDLS and CDR2 is YYNGEE. Germline trimming cut 4 bases from V and 5 bases from J; bases unmatched to any gene: 7. In nucleotides, the CDR3 is TGTGCCAGCAGCCCTGGACAGGGGGCTCGAACCGGGGAGCTGTTTTTT. Its translation: CASSPGQGARTGELFF.

V usage is TRBV20-1 and J usage is TRBJ2-5; D could derive from TRBD1 or TRBD2 (5 bases each). The CDR3 length is 15 residues. CDR1 and CDR2 (germline): DFQATT, SNEGSKA (reference sequence). Trimming left V 2 bases short and J 3 bases short, with 16 bases between. CDR3 nucleotides: TGCAGTGCTAGACTCCCGGGACGGGCAAAAGAGACCCAGTACTTC. This sequence encodes CSARLPGRAKETQYF.

V gene TRBV4-2 combines with J gene TRBJ2-7; tentatively, D is TRBD2 (6 bases). The CDR3 is 15 amino acids. Germline V gene lookup returns CDR1 LGHNA and CDR2 YNFKEQ. The V gene lost 4 bases and the J gene lost 3 bases, with 16 bases spanning the gap. The CDR3 loop reads CASSRVLAGLYEQYF. The DNA for the CDR3 is TGTGCCAGCAGCCGGGTGTTGGCGGGGCTCTACGAGCAGTACTTC.

The CDR3 region has the DNA TGTGCCACCAGCAGAGCGGGACTAGGGGTCAATGAGCAGTACTTC. It specifies CATSRAGLGVNEQYF. The rearrangement joins TRBV15 to TRBJ2-1, with TRBD2 matching over 8 bases. The closer fit of TRBJ2-7 to the DNA end suggests the J call may be wrong. Germline values: CDR1 LNHNV, CDR2 YYDKDF (reference sequence). This CDR3 comprises 15 residues.

This clonotype was seen only a few times. The V call is TRBV6-5, the J call TRBJ2-1, with D uncertain. Germline V gene lookup returns CDR1 MNHEY and CDR2 SVGAGI. V shed 0 bases and J shed 5 bases, with 17 bases lying between them. The CDR3 runs to 17 residues. The CDR3, as DNA: TGTGCCAGCAGTTACTCGAGTGGGTGGGCCACACACAATGAGCAGTTCTTC. Translation gives CASSYSSGWATHNEQFF.

The V call is TRBV19, the J call TRBJ2-1; possibly TRBD2 for D (6 bases). The germline V gene has CDR1 LNHDA and CDR2 SQIVND (reference sequence). Trimming removed 1 base at V and 2 bases at J, with 12 bases between. The length of the CDR3 is 16 residues. In DNA form, the CDR3 reads TGTGCCAGTAGTATAGGGCGGGGAGCAGCCTACAATGAGCAGTTCTTC. It yields the protein CASSIGRGAAYNEQFF.

The table lists this clonotype with many counts. It may be a read error: a sequence one base away is much more abundant. V and J are TRBV5-1 and TRBJ2-3, with D possibly being TRBD1 (6 bases). Germline-derived CDR1 and CDR2 are SGHRS and YFSETQ. There are 14 residues in the CDR3. Trimming left V 0 bases short and J 2 bases short, with 7 bases between. In nucleotides, the CDR3 is TGCGCCAGCAGCTTGGACAGGGACACAGATACGCAGTATTTT. This gives the protein CASSLDRDTDTQYF.

CDR3 sequence: CASSYSYTATYEQYF. As DNA, the CDR3 is TGTGCCAGCAGTTACTCATACACAGCCACCTACGAGCAGTACTTC. The chain has TRBV6-5 and TRBJ2-7, with D hard to call. V was pared by 0 bases and J by 2 bases, with 11 bases between. The CDR3 is made up of 15 amino acids. Germline loops: CDR1 MNHEY, CDR2 SVGAGI.

This clonotype was counted a few times. V and J are TRBV5-1 and TRBJ2-3; D ambiguous. Germline V lookup: CDR1 SGHRS, CDR2 YFSETQ. V was clipped by 0 bases and J by 0 bases, with 11 bases between them. CDR3 length equals 16 residues. The DNA for the CDR3 is TGCGCCAGCAGCTTGGTTGGGGAATATAGCACAGATACGCAGTATTTT. It is translated as CASSLVGEYSTDTQYF.

The J gene is TRBJ2-3, the V gene TRBV5-4, with 7 bases fitting TRBD1. This CDR3 has 15 amino acids. After removal of 2 bases from V and 1 base from J, the junction contained 4 bases not matched to a gene. Germline V gene lookup returns CDR1 SGHNT and CDR2 YYREEE (reference sequence). The CDR3 sequence is CASSFAQGGTDTQYF. The CDR3, as DNA: TGTGCCAGCAGCTTCGCTCAGGGGGGCACAGATACGCAGTATTTT.

This clonotype is a singleton in its sample. The rearrangement joins TRBV4-1 to TRBJ2-7; a weak D match, TRBD2 (6 bases). The CDR3 sequence is 16 residues long. V was cut by 1 base and J by 0 bases, with 13 bases left in between. Per the germline V gene, CDR1 is MGHRA and CDR2 is YSYEKL. DNA for the CDR3: TGCGCCAGCAGCCAAGTTGTGATAGCGGCCTCCTACGAGCAGTACTTC. This sequence encodes CASSQVVIAASYEQYF.